This T cell receptor (beta chain) comes out of a study of T cells in Graves' hyperthyroidism and ophthalmopathy. Study outcomes and limitations: The model foresaw ophthalmopathy a median approximately 6.1 months prior to onset.

Amplified TCR beta CDR3 regions came from RNA transcripts. First-round RT-PCR targeting the TCR CDR3 was performed with the HTBI primer set. MiXCR, run by TCRdb on the multiplex PCR reads, gives a single entry per CDR3 protein. The data show about 270,000 distinct CDR3 sequences, 22% seen once. This clonotype was found many times. What it recognizes is unknown. The CDR3 extends over 16 amino acids. Trimming shortened V by 4 bases and J by 4 bases, and 17 bases separated the two germline ends. Per the germline V gene, CDR1 is SGHAT and CDR2 is FQNNGV. Sequencing was performed on blood. The sequence was collected from a man aged 25 to 40 with Graves' ophthalmopathy. This sequence joins TRBV11-2 and TRBJ2-1, with D perhaps TRBD1 (6 bases). CDR3 loop: CASSSLGASRYNEQFF. The CDR3 DNA reads TGTGCCAGCAGCTCACTGGGGGCTAGCCGATACAATGAGCAGTTCTTC.